This T cell receptor beta chain stems from a study of OX40 agonist ivuxolimab in advanced cancers. CDR3 length equals 15 residues. The germline V gene encodes CDR1 SGHRS and CDR2 YFSETQ. The V segment lost 6 bases and the J segment 4 bases; nucleotides outside the gene matches: 7. The method was immunoSEQ multiplex PCR; TCRdb's version includes in-frame clones alone and lacks a portion of them. The table has about 38,000 clones, about four fifths seen once. The source is an adult with an advanced solid tumor such as melanoma, head and neck, liver or kidney cancer. V is TRBV5-1 and J is TRBJ2-2; 9 bases align to TRBD1. The sequences come from CD4+ or CD8+ T cells sorted from blood, collected in a trial of the OX40 agonist ivuxolimab. The CDR3 loop reads CASNQQGAGTGELFF. CDR3 coding DNA: TGCGCCAGCAACCAACAGGGGGCAGGCACCGGGGAGCTGTTTTTT. Full variable domain (outside the CDR3, taken from reference TRBV5-1 and TRBJ2-2): KAGVTQTPRYLIKTRGQQVTLSCSPISGHRSVSWYQQTPGQGLQFLFEYFSETQRNKGNFPGRFSGRQFSNSRSEMNVSTLELGDSALYLCASNQQGAGTGELFFGEGSRLTVL.